This TCR beta chain was found in a study of blood T cell repertoires in COVID-19. Study at large: The United States, Italy and Spain provided the acute and convalescent COVID-19 samples.

Method: immunoSEQ multiplex PCR; TCRdb's copy keeps in-frame clones and lacks some. The sample yields 100,000 to 150,000 clones, roughly 89% seen once. Trimming took 6 bases from V and 5 from J, leaving 25 bases between them. The CDR3 loop spans 18 amino acids. Germline CDR1 KGHDR, CDR2 SFDVKD. The TCR originated in a man aged 40-55 years with acute or convalescent COVID-19. V and J are TRBV24-1 and TRBJ1-5, with D unclear. Sequencing used peripheral blood. The CDR3: CATSPSSRASGVYQPQHF. The CDR3 nucleotides are TGTGCCACCAGTCCTTCATCCCGGGCCTCGGGAGTCTATCAGCCCCAGCATTTT.